The following is a T cell receptor beta chain sequence with its context. The source of the sample is a study of T cell responses to AZD1222 COVID-19 vaccine. Germline CDR1 is SGHNT and CDR2 is YENEEA. Trimming left V 6 bases short and J 4 bases short, with 10 bases between. The CDR3 runs to 12 residues. Assay used: immunoSEQ multiplex PCR; TCRdb lists only in-frame clones, some missing. Of 130,000 or so clones in the sample, approximately 91% are singletons; the top ten hold 4.5% to 7%. This receptor was obtained from an adult who received the AZD1222 COVID-19 vaccine. The source material was peripheral blood, sampled 28 days after the second AZD1222 dose. The chain recombines TRBV11-3 with TRBJ2-7, with D unclear. The CDR3 DNA reads TGTGCCAGCAGTCAGACCGGATACGAGCAGTACTTC. It encodes CASSQTGYEQYF. The full variable domain, with the rest looked up from reference TRBV11-3 and TRBJ2-7, is EAGVVQSPRYKIIEKKQPVAFWCNPISGHNTLYWYLQNLGQGPELLIRYENEEAVDDSQLPKDRFSAERLKGVDSTLKIQPAELGDSAVYLCASSQTGYEQYFGPGTRLTVT.